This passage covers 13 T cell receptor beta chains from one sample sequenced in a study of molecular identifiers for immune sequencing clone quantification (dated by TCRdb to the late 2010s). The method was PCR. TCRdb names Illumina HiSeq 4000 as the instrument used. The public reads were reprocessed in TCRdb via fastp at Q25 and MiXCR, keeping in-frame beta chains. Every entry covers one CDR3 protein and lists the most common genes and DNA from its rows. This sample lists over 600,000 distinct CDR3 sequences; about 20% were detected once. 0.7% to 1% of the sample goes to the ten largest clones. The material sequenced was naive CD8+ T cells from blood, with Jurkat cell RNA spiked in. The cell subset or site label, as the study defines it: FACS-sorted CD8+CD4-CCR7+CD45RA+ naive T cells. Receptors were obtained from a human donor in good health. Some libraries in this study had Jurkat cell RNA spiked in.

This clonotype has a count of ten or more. Here the CDR3 reads CASSLRAGGYYEQYF. As DNA, the CDR3 is TGTGCCAGCAGTTTAAGGGCGGGAGGGTACTACGAGCAGTACTTC. J is TRBJ2-7 and V is TRBV27; TRBD2 agrees at 9 bases. From germline, CDR1 is MNHEY and CDR2 SMNVEV (reference sequence). This CDR3 has 15 amino acids. J lost 3 bases, V lost 2 bases, and 5 bases had no gene match.

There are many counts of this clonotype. CDR3 in amino acids: CASSPGDLAEAFF. The CDR3, as DNA: TGCGCCAGCAGCCCAGGGGATCTCGCTGAAGCTTTCTTT. The chain joins TRBV4-1 to TRBJ1-1; tentative D call: TRBD1 (6 bases). Per germline, CDR1 MGHRA and CDR2 YSYEKL. The CDR3 runs to 13 residues. V was pared by 4 bases and J by 6 bases, with 12 bases between.

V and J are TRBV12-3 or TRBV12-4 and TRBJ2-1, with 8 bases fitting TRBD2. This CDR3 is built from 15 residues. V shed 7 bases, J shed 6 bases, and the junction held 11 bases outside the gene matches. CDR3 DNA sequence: TGTGCCAGCACCCTCGGGACTAGGTCGAGCAATGAGCAGTTCTTC. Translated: CASTLGTRSSNEQFF.

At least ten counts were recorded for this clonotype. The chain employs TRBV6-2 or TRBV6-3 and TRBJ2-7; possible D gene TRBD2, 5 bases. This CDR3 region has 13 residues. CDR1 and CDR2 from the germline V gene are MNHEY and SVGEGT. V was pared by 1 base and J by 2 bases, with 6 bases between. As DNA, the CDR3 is TGTGCCAGCAGTTACTGGACTGCCTACGAGCAGTACTTC. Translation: CASSYWTAYEQYF.

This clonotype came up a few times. This CDR3 is CASSQDLTYNEQFF. DNA of the CDR3: TGTGCCAGCAGCCAAGATCTCACTTACAATGAGCAGTTCTTC. The gene calls are TRBV3-1 and TRBJ2-1; D call uncertain. CDR1 is LGHDT, CDR2 YNNKEL, per germline (reference sequence). V was trimmed by 0 bases and J by 4 bases, leaving 7 bases between them. This CDR3 has 14 amino acids.

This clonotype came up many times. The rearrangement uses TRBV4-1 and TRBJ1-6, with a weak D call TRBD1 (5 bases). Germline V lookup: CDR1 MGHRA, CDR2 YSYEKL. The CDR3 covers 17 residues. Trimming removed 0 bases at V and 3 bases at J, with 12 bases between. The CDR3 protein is CASSQDAVRDYNSPLHF. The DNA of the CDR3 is TGCGCCAGCAGCCAAGATGCCGTCAGGGACTATAATTCACCCCTCCACTTT.

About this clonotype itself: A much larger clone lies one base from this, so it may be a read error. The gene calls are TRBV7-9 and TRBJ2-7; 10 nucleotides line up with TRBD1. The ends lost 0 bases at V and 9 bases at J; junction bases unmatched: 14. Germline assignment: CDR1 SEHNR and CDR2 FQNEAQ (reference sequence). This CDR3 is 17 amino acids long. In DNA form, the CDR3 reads TGTGCCAGCAGCTTAGCGTTGGGGACAGGGGCCCTACTCGGGCAGTACTTC. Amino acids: CASSLALGTGALLGQYF.

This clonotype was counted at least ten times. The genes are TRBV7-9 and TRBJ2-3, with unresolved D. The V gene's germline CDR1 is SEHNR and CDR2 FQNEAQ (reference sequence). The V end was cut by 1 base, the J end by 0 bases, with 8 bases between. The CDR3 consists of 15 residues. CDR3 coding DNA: TGTGCCAGCAGCTTAGTAGACCTTAGCACAGATACGCAGTATTTT. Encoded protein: CASSLVDLSTDTQYF.

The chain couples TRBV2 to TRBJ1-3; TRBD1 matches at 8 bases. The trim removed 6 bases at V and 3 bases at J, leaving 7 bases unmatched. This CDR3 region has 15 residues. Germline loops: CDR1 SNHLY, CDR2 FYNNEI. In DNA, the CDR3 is TGTGCCAGCAGGAAGGACAGGGCTGGTGGAAACACCATATATTTT. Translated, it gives CASRKDRAGGNTIYF.

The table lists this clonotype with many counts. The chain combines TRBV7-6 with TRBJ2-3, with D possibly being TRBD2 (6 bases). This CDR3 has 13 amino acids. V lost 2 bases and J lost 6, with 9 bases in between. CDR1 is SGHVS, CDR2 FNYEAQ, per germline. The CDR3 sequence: CASSLFGGDTQYF. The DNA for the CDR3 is TGTGCCAGCAGCTTATTTGGGGGGGATACGCAGTATTTT.

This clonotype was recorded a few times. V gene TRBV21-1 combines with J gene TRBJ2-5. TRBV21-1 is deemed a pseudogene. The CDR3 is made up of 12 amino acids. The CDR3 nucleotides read TGTGCCAGCGACCGGACGGCAGAGACCCAGTACTTC. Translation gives CASDRTAETQYF.

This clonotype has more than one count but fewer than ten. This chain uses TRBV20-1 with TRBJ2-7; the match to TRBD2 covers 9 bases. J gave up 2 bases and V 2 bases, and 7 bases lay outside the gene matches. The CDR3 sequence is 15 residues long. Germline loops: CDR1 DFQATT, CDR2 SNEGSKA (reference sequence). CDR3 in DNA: TGCAGTGCTAGACCTCGCCTAGCGGGGACCTACGAGCAGTACTTC. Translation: CSARPRLAGTYEQYF.

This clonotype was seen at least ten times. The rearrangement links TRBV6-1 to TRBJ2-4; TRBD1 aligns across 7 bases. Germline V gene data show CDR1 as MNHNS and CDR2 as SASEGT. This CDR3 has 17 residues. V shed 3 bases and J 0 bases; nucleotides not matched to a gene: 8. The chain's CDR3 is CASSDTGQPIAKNIQYF. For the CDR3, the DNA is TGTGCCAGCAGTGATACGGGACAGCCGATAGCCAAAAACATTCAGTACTTC.